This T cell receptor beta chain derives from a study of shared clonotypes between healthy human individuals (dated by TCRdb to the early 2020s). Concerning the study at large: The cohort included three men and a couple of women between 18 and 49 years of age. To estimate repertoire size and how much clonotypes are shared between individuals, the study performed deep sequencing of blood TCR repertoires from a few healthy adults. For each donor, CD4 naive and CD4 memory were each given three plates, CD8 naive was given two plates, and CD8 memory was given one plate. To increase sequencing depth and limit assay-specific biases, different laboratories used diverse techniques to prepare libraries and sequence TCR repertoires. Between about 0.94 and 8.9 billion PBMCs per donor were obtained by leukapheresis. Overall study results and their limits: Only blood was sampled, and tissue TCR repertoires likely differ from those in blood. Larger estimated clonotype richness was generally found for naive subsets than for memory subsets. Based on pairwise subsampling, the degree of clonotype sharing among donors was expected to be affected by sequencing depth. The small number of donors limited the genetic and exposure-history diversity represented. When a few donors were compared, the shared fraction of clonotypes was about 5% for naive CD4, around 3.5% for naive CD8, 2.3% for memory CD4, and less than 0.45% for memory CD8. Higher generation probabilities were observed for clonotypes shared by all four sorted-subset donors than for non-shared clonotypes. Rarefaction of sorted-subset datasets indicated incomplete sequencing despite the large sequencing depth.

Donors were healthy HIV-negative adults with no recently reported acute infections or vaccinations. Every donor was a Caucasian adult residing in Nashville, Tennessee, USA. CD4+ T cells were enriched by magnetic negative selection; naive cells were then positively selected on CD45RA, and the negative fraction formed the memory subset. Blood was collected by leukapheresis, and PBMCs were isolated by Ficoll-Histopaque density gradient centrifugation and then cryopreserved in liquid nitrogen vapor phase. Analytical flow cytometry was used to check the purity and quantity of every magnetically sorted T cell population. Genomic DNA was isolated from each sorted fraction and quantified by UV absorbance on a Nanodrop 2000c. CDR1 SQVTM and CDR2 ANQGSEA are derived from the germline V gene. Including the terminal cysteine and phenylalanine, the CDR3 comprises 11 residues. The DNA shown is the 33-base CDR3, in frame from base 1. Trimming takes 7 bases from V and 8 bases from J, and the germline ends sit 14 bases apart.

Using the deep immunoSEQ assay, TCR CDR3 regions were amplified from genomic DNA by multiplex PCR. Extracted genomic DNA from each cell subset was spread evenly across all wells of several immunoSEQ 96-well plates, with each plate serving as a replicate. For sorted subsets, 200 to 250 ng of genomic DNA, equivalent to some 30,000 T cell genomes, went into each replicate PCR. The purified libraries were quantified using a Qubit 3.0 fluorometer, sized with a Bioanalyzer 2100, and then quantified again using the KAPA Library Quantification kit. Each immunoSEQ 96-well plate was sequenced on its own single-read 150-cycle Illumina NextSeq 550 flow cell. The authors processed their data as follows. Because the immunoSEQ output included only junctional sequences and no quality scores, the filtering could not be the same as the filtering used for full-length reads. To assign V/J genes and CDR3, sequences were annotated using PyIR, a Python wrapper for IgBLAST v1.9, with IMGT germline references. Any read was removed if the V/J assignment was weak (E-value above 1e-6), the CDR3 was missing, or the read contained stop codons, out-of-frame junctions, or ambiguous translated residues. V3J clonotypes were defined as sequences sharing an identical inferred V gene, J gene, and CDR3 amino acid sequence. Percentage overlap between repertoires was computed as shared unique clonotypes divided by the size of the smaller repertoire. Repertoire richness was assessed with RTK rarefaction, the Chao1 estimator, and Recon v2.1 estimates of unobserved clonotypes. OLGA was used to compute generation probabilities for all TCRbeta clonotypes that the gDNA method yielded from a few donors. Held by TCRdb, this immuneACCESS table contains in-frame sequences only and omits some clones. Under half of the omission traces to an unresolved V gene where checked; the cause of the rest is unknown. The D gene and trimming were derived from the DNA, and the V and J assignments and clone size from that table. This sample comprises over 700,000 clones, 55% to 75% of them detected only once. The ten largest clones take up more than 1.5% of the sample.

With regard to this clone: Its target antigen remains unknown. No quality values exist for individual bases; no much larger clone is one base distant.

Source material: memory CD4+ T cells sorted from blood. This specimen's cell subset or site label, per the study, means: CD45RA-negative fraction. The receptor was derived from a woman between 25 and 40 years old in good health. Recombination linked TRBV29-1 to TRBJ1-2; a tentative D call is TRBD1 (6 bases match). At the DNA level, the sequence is TGCAGCGCCGGGGGGGGCGCCGGCTACACCTTC. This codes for CSAGGGAGYTF.